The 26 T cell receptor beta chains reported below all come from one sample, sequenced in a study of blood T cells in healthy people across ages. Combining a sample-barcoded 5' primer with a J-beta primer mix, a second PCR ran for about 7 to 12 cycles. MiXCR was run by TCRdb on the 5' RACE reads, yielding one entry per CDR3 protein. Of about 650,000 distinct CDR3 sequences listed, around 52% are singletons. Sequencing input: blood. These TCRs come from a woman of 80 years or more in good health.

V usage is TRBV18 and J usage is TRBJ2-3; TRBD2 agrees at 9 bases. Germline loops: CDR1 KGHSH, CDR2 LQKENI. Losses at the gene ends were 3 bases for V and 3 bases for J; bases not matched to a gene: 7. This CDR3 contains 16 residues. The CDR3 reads CASSPREGRSTDTQYF. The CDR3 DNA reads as TGTGCCAGCTCACCGCGGGAGGGCCGAAGTACAGATACGCAGTATTTT.

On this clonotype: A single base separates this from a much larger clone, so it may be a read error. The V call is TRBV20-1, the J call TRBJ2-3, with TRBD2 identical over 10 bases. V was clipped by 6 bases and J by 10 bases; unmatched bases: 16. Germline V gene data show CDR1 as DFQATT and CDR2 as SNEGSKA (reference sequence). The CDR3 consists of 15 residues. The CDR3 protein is CSAHPPGLAGDAQYF. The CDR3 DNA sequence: TGCAGTGCACACCCGCCGGGCCTAGCGGGGGATGCGCAGTATTTT.

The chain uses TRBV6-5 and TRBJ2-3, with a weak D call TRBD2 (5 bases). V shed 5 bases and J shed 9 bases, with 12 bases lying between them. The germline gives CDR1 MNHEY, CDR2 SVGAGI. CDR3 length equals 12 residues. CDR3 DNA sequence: TGTGCCAGCAGTGCACTAGTAGGGACGCAGTATTTT. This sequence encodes CASSALVGTQYF.

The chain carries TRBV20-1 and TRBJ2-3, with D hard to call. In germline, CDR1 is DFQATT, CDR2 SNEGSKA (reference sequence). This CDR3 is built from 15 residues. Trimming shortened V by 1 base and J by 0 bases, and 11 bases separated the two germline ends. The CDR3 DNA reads TGCAGTGCTAGAGGGCCCGGAATTAGCACAGATACGCAGTATTTT. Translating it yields CSARGPGISTDTQYF.

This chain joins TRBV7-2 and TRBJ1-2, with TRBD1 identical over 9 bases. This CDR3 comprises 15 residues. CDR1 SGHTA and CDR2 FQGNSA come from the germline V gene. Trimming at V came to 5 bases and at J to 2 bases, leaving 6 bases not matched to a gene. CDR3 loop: CASSPRTGANYGYTF. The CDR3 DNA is TGTGCCAGCAGCCCTCGGACAGGGGCGAACTATGGCTACACCTTC.

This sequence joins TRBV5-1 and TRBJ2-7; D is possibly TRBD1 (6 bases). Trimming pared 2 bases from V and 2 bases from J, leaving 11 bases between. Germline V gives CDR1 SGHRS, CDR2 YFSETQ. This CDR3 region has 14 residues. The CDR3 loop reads CASSFGDTPYEQYF. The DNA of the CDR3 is TGCGCCAGCAGCTTTGGGGACACACCCTACGAGCAGTACTTC. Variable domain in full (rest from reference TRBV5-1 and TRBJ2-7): KAGVTQTPRYLIKTRGQQVTLSCSPISGHRSVSWYQQTPGQGLQFLFEYFSETQRNKGNFPGRFSGRQFSNSRSEMNVSTLELGDSALYLCASSFGDTPYEQYFGPGTRLTVT.

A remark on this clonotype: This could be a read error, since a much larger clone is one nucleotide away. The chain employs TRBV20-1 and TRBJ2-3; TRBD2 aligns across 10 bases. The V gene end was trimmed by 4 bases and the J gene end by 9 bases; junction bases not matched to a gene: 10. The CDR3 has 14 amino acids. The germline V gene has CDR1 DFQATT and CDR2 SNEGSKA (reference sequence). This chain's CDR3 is CSATLAGAGETQYF. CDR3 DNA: TGCAGTGCTACCCTAGCGGGGGCGGGAGAGACGCAGTATTTT.

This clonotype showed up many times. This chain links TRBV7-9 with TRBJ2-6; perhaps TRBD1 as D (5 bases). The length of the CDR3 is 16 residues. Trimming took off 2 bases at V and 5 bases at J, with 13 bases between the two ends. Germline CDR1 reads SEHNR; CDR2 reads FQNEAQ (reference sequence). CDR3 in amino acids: CASSLSWGIRANVLTF. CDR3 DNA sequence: TGTGCCAGCAGCTTAAGTTGGGGCATTCGGGCCAACGTCCTGACTTTC.

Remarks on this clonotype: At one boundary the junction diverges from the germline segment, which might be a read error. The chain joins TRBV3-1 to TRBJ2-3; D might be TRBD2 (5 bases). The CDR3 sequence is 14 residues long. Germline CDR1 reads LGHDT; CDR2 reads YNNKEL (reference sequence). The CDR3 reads CASIQDGGTDTQYF. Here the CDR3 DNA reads TGTGCCAGCATCCAAGACGGGGGCACAGATACGCAGTATTTT.

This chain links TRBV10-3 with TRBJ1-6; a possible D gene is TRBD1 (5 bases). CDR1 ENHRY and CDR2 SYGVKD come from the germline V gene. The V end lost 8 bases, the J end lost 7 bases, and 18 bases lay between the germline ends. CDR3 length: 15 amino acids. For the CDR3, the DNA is TGTGCCATCGGCCCCTCCGGGACGGAAAATTCACCCCTCCACTTT. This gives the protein CAIGPSGTENSPLHF.

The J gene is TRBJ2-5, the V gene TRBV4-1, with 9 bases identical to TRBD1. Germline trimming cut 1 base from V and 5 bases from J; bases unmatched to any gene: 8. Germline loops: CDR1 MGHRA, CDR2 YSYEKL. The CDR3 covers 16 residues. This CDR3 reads CASSQGHSQGAETQYF. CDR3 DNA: TGCGCCAGCAGCCAAGGCCACTCACAGGGGGCGGAGACCCAGTACTTC.

Here the CDR3 DNA reads TGCGCCAGCAGCCAAGAACAGGCGGCGGAGGTTTATGGCTACACCTTC. Its translation is CASSQEQAAEVYGYTF. J is TRBJ1-2 and V is TRBV4-1, with D maybe TRBD1 (5 bases). V lost 0 bases and J lost 5, with 16 bases in between. This CDR3 has 16 amino acids. Per germline, CDR1 MGHRA and CDR2 YSYEKL.

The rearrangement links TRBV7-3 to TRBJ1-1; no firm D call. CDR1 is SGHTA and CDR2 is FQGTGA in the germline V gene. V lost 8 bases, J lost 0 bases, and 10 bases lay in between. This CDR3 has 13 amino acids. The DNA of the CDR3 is TGTGCCAGCGGCGTAAGGGTGAACACTGAAGCTTTCTTT. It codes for CASGVRVNTEAFF.

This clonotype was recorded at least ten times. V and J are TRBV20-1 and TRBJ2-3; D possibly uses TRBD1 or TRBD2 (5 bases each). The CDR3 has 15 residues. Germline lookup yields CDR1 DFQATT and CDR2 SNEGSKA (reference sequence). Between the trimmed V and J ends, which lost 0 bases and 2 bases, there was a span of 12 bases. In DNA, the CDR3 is TGCAGTGCTAGAGATGGGGCTAGCTTCACAGATACGCAGTATTTT. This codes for CSARDGASFTDTQYF.

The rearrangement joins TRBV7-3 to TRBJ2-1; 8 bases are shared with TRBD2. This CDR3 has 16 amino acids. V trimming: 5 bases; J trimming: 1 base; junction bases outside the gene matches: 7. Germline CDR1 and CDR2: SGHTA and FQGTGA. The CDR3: CASSQVAGYSYNEQFF. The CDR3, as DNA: TGTGCCAGCAGCCAAGTAGCGGGATATTCCTACAATGAGCAGTTCTTC.

The CDR3 loop reads CASSVDRVSWETQYF. For the CDR3, the DNA is TGTGCCAGCAGCGTCGACAGGGTCTCCTGGGAGACCCAGTACTTC. The rearrangement uses TRBV7-9 and TRBJ2-5; 7 nucleotides line up with TRBD1. CDR1 and CDR2 (germline): SEHNR, FQNEAQ (reference sequence). The trim removed 5 bases at V and 5 bases at J, leaving 11 bases unmatched. The CDR3 length is 15 residues.

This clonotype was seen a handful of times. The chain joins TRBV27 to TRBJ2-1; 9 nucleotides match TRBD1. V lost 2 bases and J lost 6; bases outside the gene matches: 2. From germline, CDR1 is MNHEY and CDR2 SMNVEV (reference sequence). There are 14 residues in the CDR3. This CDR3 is CASSLVQGANEQFF. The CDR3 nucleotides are TGTGCCAGCAGTTTAGTACAGGGGGCCAATGAGCAGTTCTTC.

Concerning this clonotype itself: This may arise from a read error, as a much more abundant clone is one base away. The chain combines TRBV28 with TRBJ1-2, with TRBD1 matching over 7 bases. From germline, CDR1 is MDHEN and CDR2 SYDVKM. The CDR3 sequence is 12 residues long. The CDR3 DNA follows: TGTGCCAGCCACCGGGACAGTTATGGCCACACCTTC. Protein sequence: CASHRDSYGHTF.

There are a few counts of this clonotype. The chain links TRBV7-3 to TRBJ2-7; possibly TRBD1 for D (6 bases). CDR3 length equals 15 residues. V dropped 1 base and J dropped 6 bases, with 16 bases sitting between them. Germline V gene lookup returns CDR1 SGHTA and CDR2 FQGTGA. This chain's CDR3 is CASSLIGQGLSEQYF. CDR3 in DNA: TGTGCCAGCAGCTTAATCGGGCAGGGGCTAAGCGAGCAGTACTTC.

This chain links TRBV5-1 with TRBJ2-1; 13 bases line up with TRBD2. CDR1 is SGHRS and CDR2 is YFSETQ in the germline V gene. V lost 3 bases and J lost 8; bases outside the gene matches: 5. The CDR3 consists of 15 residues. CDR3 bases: TGCGCCAGCAGCTCTCAGACTAGCGGGAGGTATGAGCAGTTCTTC. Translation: CASSSQTSGRYEQFF.

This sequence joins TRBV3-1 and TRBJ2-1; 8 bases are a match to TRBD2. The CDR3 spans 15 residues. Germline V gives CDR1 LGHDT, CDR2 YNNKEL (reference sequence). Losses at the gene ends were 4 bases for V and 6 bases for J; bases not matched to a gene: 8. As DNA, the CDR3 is TGTGCCAGCAGCCCGATGCGGGGGGACCTCAATGAGCAGTTCTTC. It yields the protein CASSPMRGDLNEQFF.

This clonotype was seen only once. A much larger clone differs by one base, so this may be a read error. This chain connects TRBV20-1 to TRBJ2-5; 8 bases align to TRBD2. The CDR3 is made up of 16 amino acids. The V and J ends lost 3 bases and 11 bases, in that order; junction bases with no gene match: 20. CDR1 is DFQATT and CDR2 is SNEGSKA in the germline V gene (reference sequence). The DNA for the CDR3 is TGCAGTGCTAGTCGCGGGCCGCTAGCGGGTAACAATGAGCAGTACTTC. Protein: CSASRGPLAGNNEQYF.

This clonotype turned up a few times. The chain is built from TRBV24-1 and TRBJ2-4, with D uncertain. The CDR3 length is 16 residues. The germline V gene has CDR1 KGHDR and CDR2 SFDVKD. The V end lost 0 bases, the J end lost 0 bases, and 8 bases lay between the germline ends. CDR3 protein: CATSDLMRLAKNIQYF. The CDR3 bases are TGTGCCACCAGTGATTTGATGCGCCTAGCCAAAAACATTCAGTACTTC.

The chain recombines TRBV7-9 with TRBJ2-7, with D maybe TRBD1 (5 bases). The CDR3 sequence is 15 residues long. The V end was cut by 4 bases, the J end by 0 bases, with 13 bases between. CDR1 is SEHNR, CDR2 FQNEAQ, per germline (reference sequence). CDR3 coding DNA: TGTGCCAGCAGCTCCAAAGGGGCGAACTCCTACGAGCAGTACTTC. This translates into CASSSKGANSYEQYF.

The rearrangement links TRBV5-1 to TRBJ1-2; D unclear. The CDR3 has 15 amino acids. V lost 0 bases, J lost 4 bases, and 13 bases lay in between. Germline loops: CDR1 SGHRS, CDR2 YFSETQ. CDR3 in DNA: TGCGCCAGCAGCTTGGAGGGTCCCCTGGGCTATGGCTACACCTTC. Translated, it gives CASSLEGPLGYGYTF.

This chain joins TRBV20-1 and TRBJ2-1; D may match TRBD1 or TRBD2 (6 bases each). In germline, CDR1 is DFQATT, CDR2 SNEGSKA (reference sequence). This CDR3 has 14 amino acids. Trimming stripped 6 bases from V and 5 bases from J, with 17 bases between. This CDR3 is CSAPGANFHNEQFF. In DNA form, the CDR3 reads TGCAGTGCCCCGGGGGCTAATTTCCACAATGAGCAGTTCTTC.